This T cell receptor (beta chain) was found in a study of blood T cell repertoires in COVID-19. In the authors' methods: Nucleated cell number was recorded as an estimate derived from reference gene primer amplification. This table comes from immunoSEQ multiplex PCR, and its TCRdb copy is limited to in-frame clones, with some not included. V, J and clone size are taken as reported in that table, and D and trimming were inferred from the DNA itself. The sample lists 55,000 to 75,000 clones, 82% seen once, with about 15% in the top ten. Germline V gene lookup returns CDR1 SGHDN and CDR2 FVKESK. This CDR3 contains 12 residues. Trimming shortened V by 2 bases and J by 5 bases, and 7 bases separated the two germline ends.

The source is an elderly man with active COVID-19. The V call is TRBV14, the J call TRBJ2-7; unclear D gene. The sample comprised peripheral blood. CDR3 sequence (DNA): TGTGCCAGCAGCCAAAACTCGGACGAGCAGTACTTC. Its protein product is CASSQNSDEQYF. Together with reference TRBV14 and TRBJ2-7, the CDR3 gives the full variable domain: EAGVTQFPSHSVIEKGQTVTLRCDPISGHDNLYWYRRVMGKEIKFLLHFVKESKQDESGMPNNRFLAERTGGTYSTLKVQPAELEDSGVYFCASSQNSDEQYFGPGTRLTVT.